The following is a T cell receptor (beta chain) sequence with its context. Its target is not known. The data belong to a study of T cells in Graves' hyperthyroidism and ophthalmopathy. Background on the study: Peripheral blood was drawn at first diagnosis, prior to all treatment. The study's findings and limits: In the analysis, a 13 V-J model separated ophthalmopathy from stable hyperthyroidism. Blood also carried most thyroid clonotypes expanded above 0.001.

The CDR3 has 13 residues. V was clipped by 5 bases and J by 8 bases; unmatched bases: 9. Germline assignment: CDR1 DFQATT and CDR2 SNEGSKA (reference sequence). Diagnoses were established using clinical symptoms, serum thyroxine and TRAb, thyroid ultrasound and orbital computed tomography. RNA transcripts gave rise to amplified TCR beta CDR3 regions. A set of HTBI primers served as the primers for a first-round RT-PCR of the TCR CDR3. In TCRdb, the multiplex PCR reads were re-called with MiXCR into one record per CDR3 protein. In the table there are over 400,000 distinct CDR3 sequences, 22% of which are singletons.

The clonotype originates from a woman aged 70-85 years with Graves' ophthalmopathy. The chain employs TRBV20-1 and TRBJ1-5; 7 positions agree with TRBD1. Sequenced sample: blood. The CDR3 region is CSARGDGTEPQHF. DNA for the CDR3: TGCAGTGCTCGGGGGGACGGGACAGAGCCCCAGCATTTT.